Each of the 13 T cell receptor beta chains below was sequenced from the same sample in a study of identical twins. TCRdb itself ran the 5' RACE reads through MiXCR, one entry per CDR3 protein. The repertoire holds hundreds of thousands of distinct CDR3 sequences, around a sixth seen once, with about an eighth in the top ten. These same records also appear under a second study, on T cells expressing NK-cell markers.

The specimen was PBMCs. These receptors all stem from a young woman in good health.

This clonotype was seen a few times. The CDR3 DNA sequence: TGTGCCAGCAGCTACGGGACATTCGGGGTACAATTTGAAAAACTGTTTTTT. It encodes CASSYGTFGVQFEKLFF. V gene TRBV5-5 combines with J gene TRBJ1-4, with D possibly being TRBD1 (6 bases). Deletions cut 3 bases from V and 7 bases from J, with 22 bases between. This CDR3 comprises 17 residues. CDR1 and CDR2 from the germline V gene are SGHKS and YYEKEE (reference sequence). Supplemented by reference TRBV5-5 and TRBJ1-4, the full variable domain reads DAGVTQSPTHLIKTRGQQVTLRCSPISGHKSVSWYQQVLGQGPQFIFQYYEKEERGRGNFPDRFSARQFPNYSSELNVNALLLGDSALYLCASSYGTFGVQFEKLFFGSGTQLSVL.

The V gene is TRBV10-3, the J gene TRBJ2-2; D is tentatively TRBD1 or TRBD2 (5 bases each). The CDR3 length is 14 residues. Germline lookup yields CDR1 ENHRY and CDR2 SYGVKD. Trimming shortened V by 10 bases and J by 3 bases, and 15 bases separated the two germline ends. The CDR3 nucleotides are TGTGCCACCGGACCAGGGCGGGACACCGGGGAGCTGTTTTTT. Its translation is CATGPGRDTGELFF.

This clonotype was recorded a few times. For the CDR3, the DNA is TGTGCCATCAGTGAGGGAACCGGGACAAACTACGAGCAGTACTTC. Translated, it gives CAISEGTGTNYEQYF. The J gene is TRBJ2-7, the V gene TRBV10-3; TRBD1 is a possible D gene (6 bases). The CDR3 is 15 amino acids. The germline V gene has CDR1 ENHRY and CDR2 SYGVKD. V gave up 2 bases and J gave up 3 bases, with 14 bases separating them.

The V and J genes are TRBV7-9 and TRBJ1-2; D possibly corresponds to TRBD1 (5 bases). The CDR3 is made up of 13 amino acids. The V gene's germline CDR1 is SEHNR and CDR2 FQNEAQ (reference sequence). V dropped 1 base and J dropped 7 bases, with 10 bases sitting between them. The CDR3: CASSLDQGPGYTF. In nucleotides, the CDR3 is TGTGCCAGCAGCTTAGATCAGGGCCCTGGCTACACCTTC.

This clonotype was observed a few times. The V call is TRBV29-1, the J call TRBJ2-7; D remains unclear. Per germline, CDR1 SQVTM and CDR2 ANQGSEA. Trimming pared 1 base from V and 1 base from J, leaving 20 bases between. The CDR3 spans 17 residues. The CDR3 coding sequence is TGCAGCGTTGAAGTCGCCCGGACCTCTACTCAATCCTACGAGCAGTACTTC. It is translated as CSVEVARTSTQSYEQYF.

The chain combines TRBV7-8 with TRBJ2-3; D may match TRBD1 or TRBD2 (5 bases each). Germline lookup yields CDR1 SGHVS and CDR2 FQNEAQ. This CDR3 is built from 15 residues. The V gene lost 2 bases and the J gene lost 3 bases, with 12 bases spanning the gap. This CDR3 reads CASSLWGSWTDTQYF. The CDR3, as DNA: TGTGCCAGCAGCTTATGGGGGTCATGGACAGATACGCAGTATTTT.

J is TRBJ1-5 and V is TRBV2; D is ambiguous. Germline-derived CDR1 and CDR2 are SNHLY and FYNNEI. The CDR3 has 14 residues. V was clipped by 4 bases and J by 5 bases, with 12 bases between them. CDR3 in DNA: TGTGCCAGCAGTGTCGGCCCGGGCCATCAGCCCCAGCATTTT. Amino acids: CASSVGPGHQPQHF.

This clonotype was recorded a few times. Mismatch with germline at one junction end may stem from a read error. The chain recombines TRBV7-2 with TRBJ2-4; D gene uncertain. Germline CDR1 reads SGHTA; CDR2 reads FQGNSA. The CDR3 length is 14 residues. CDR3 DNA sequence: TGTGCCAGCACCTTAGACCTAGCCAAAAACATTCAGTACTTC. Translation: CASTLDLAKNIQYF.

A single count supports this clonotype. The genes are TRBV6-1 and TRBJ2-1, with D maybe TRBD1 (5 bases). V was pared by 7 bases and J by 8 bases, with 18 bases between. The germline CDR1 and CDR2 sequences are MNHNS and SASEGT. The CDR3 is made up of 14 amino acids. The chain's CDR3 is CASTPRGAADEQFF. The DNA for the CDR3 is TGTGCCAGCACCCCTCGTGGGGCCGCGGATGAGCAGTTCTTC.

This clonotype was found a few times. This sequence joins TRBV15 and TRBJ2-7; D not certain. In germline, CDR1 is LNHNV, CDR2 YYDKDF (reference sequence). This CDR3 is built from 14 residues. The germline V and J ends were trimmed by 1 base and 2 bases, with 9 bases remaining between them. The CDR3 DNA reads as TGTGCCACCAGCAGAGTTGGTGCCCCCTACGAGCAGTACTTC. As protein: CATSRVGAPYEQYF.

This clonotype appeared a few times. The V and J genes are TRBV6-1 and TRBJ2-1; D is unresolved. CDR1 is MNHNS, CDR2 SASEGT, per germline. The V and J ends lost 10 bases and 0 bases respectively, with 16 bases between them. The CDR3 extends over 15 amino acids. CDR3 loop: CATHQGESSYNEQFF. The CDR3 coding sequence is TGTGCCACCCACCAAGGAGAGAGCTCCTACAATGAGCAGTTCTTC.

Only a few counts were recorded for this clonotype. The chain recombines TRBV20-1 with TRBJ2-3, with D hard to call. This CDR3 has 12 residues. V gave up 7 bases and J gave up 5 bases, with 13 bases separating them. Looked up from germline, CDR1 is DFQATT and CDR2 is SNEGSKA (reference sequence). This CDR3 reads CSVTVPGDTQYF. CDR3 nucleotides: TGCAGTGTGACGGTCCCGGGAGATACGCAGTATTTT.

This clonotype has only a few counts. This rearrangement joins TRBV10-3 to TRBJ1-5; D is ambiguous. With 2 bases removed from V and 8 bases from J, the gap between germline ends came to 16 bases. From germline, CDR1 is ENHRY and CDR2 SYGVKD. This CDR3 is built from 15 residues. This CDR3 is CAISEDRQALKPQHF. The CDR3 bases are TGTGCCATCAGTGAGGACCGGCAGGCTCTGAAGCCCCAGCATTTT.